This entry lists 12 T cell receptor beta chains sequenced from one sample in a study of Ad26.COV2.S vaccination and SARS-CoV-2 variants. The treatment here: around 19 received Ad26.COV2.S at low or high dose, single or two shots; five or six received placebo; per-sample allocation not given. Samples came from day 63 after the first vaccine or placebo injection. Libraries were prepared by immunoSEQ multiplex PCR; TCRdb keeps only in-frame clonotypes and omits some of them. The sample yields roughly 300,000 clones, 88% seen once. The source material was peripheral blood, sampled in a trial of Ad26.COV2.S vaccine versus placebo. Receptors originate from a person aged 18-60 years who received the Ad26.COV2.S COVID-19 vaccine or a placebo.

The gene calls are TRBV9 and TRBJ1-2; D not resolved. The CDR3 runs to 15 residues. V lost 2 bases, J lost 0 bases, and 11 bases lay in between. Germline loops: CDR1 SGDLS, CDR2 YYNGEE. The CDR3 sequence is CASSVAPYANYGYTF. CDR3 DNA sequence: TGTGCCAGCAGCGTGGCCCCGTACGCTAACTATGGCTACACCTTC.

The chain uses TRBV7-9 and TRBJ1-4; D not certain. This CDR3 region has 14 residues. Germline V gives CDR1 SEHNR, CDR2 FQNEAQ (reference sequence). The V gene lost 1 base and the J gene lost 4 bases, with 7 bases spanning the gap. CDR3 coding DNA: TGTGCCAGCAGCTTAGTGGTCAGTAATGAAAAACTGTTTTTT. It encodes CASSLVVSNEKLFF.

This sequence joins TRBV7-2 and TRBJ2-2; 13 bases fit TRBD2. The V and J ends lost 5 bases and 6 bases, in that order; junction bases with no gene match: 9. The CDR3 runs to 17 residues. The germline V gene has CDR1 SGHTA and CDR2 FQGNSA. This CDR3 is CASSAWTSGRWAGELFF. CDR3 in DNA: TGTGCCAGCAGCGCCTGGACTAGCGGGAGATGGGCCGGGGAGCTGTTTTTT.

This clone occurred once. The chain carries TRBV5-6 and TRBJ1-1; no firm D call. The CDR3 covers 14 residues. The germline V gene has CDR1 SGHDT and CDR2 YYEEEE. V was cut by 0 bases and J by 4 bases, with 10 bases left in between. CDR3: CASSLARGGTEAFF. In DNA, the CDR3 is TGTGCCAGCAGCTTGGCTCGGGGTGGCACTGAAGCTTTCTTT.

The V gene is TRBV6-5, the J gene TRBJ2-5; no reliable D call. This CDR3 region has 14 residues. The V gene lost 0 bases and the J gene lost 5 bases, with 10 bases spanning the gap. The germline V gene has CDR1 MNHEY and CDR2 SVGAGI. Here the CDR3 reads CASSYSRNSETQYF. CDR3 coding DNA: TGTGCCAGCAGTTACTCACGGAATTCGGAGACCCAGTACTTC.

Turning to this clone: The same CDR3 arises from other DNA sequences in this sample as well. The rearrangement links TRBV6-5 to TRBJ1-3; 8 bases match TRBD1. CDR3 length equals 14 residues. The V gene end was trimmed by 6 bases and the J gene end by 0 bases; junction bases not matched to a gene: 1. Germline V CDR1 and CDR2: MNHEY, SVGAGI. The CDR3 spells CASRTGGSGNTIYF. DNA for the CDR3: TGTGCCAGCAGAACAGGGGGCTCTGGAAACACCATATATTTT.

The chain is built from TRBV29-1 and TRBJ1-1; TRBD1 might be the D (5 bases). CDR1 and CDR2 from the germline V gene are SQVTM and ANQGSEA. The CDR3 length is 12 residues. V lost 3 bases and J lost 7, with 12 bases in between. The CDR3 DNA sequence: TGCAGCGTTGAGACTGGGGGGAGTGAAGCTTTCTTT. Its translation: CSVETGGSEAFF.

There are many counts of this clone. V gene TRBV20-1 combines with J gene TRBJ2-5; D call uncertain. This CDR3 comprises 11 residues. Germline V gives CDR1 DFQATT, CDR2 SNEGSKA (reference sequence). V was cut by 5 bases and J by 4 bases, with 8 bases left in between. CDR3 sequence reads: CSAFRRETQYF. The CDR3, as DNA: TGCAGTGCTTTTAGGAGAGAGACCCAGTACTTC.

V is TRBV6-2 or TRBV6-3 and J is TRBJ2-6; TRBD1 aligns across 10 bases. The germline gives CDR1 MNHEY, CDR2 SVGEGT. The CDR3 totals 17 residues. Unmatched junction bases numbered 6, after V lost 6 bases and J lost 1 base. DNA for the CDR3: TGTGCCAGCAGCGAAGGGACAGGGGTGTCTGGGGCCAACGTCCTGACTTTC. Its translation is CASSEGTGVSGANVLTF.

CDR3 sequence reads: CASSVGGTSGWGETQYF. Here the CDR3 DNA reads TGTGCCAGCAGCGTAGGAGGGACTAGCGGCTGGGGAGAGACCCAGTACTTC. This chain joins TRBV9 and TRBJ2-5; 11 positions match TRBD2. The CDR3 extends over 17 amino acids. Trimming cost V 0 bases and J 4 bases; bases outside gene matches: 8. Germline V gene lookup returns CDR1 SGDLS and CDR2 YYNGEE.

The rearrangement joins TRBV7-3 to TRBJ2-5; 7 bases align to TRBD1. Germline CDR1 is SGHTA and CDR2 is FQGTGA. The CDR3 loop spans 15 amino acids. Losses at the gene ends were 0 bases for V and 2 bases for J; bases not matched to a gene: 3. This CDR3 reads CASSLTGTEQETQYF. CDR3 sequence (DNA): TGTGCCAGCAGCTTAACAGGGACAGAGCAAGAGACCCAGTACTTC.

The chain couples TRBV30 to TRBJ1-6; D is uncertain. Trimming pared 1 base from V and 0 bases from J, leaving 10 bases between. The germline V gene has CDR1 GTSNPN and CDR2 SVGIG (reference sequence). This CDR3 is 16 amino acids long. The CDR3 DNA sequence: TGTGCCTGGAGTGCTGGGAAGCCCTCCTATAATTCACCCCTCCACTTT. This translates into CAWSAGKPSYNSPLHF. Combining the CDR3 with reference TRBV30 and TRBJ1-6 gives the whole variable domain SQTIHQWPATLVQPVGSPLSLECTVEGTSNPNLYWYRQAAGRGLQLLFYSVGIGQISSEVPQNLSASRPQDRQFILSSKKLLLSDSGFYLCAWSAGKPSYNSPLHFGNGTRLTVT.